This TCR beta chain originates from a study of T cell repertoires in cytomegalovirus infection. For the study at large: It was recently identified HLA-C-restricted and well-studied HLA-B-restricted CMV epitopes that the study used. TCR beta signatures that were public indicated CMV infection and matching HLA type. Overall study findings and caveats: The response measured ex vivo was dominated by TCR beta clonotypes (HLA-C-restricted and CMV-specific).

Of note for this clonotype: Its matching antigen is unknown.

TCRdb analysed the reads with MiXCR anew, one entry per CDR3 protein. Of around 430,000 distinct CDR3 sequences detected, about 39% appear once; the ten largest clones hold around 45%. This TCR derives from a human donor in good health (CMV status not recorded). Some clones in this sample may be carry-over from other donors' samples. Sequences were derived from cultured PBMCs, sampled from culture after CMV antigen stimulation.

CDR3 DNA sequence: TGTGCCAGCAGCTACCCGGACTGGGGGGAGACCCAGTACTTC. It specifies CASSYPDWGETQYF. The chain joins TRBV5-6 to TRBJ2-5; either TRBD1 or TRBD2 may supply D (5 bases each). The CDR3 has 14 amino acids. The germline gives CDR1 SGHDT, CDR2 YYEEEE. V was trimmed by 3 bases and J by 5 bases, leaving 14 bases between them.